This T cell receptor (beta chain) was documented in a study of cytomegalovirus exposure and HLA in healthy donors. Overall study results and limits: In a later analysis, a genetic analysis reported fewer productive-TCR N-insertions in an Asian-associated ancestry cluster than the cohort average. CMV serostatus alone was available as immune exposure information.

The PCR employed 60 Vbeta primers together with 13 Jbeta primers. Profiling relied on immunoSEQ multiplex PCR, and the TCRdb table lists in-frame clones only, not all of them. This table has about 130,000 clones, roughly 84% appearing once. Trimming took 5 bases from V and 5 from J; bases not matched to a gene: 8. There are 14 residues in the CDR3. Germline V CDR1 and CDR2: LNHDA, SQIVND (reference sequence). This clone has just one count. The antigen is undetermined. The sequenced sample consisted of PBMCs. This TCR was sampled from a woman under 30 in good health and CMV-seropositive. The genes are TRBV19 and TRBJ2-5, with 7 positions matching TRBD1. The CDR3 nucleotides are TGTGCCAGTAGTCCCTTGGGACAGACGGAGACCCAGTACTTC. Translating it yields CASSPLGQTETQYF.